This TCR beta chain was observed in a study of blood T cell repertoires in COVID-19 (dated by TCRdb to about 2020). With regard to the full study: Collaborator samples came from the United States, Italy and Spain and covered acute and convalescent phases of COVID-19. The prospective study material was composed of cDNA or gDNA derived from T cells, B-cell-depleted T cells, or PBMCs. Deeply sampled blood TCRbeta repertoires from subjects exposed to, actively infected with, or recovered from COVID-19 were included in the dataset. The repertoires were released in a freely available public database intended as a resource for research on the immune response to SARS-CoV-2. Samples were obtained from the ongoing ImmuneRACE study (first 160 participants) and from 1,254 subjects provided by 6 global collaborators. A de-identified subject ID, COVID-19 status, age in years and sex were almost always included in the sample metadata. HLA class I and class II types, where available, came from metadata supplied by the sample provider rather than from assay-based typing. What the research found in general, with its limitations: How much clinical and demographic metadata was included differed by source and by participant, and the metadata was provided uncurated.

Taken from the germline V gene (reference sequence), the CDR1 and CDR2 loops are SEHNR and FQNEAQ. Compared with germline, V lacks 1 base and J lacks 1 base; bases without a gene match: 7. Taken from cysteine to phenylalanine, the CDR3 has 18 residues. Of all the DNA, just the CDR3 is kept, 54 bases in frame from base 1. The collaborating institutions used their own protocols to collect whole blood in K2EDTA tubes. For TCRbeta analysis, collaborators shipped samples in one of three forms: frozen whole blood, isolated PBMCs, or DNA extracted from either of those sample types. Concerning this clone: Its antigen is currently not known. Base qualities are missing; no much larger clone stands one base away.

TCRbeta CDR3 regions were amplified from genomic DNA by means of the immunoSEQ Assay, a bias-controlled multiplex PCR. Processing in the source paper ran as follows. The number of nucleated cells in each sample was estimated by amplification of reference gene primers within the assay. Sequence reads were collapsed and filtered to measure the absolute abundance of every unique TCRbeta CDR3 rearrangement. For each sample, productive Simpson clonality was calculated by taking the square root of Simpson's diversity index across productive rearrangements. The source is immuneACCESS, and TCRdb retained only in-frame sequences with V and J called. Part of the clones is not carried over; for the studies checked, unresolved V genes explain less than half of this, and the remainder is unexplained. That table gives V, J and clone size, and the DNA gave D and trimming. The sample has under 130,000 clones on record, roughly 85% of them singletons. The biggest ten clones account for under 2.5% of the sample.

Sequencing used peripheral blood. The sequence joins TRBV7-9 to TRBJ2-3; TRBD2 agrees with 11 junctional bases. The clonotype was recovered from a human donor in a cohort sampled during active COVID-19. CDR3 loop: CASSLDSGGAFGTDTQYF. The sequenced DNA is TGTGCCAGCAGCTTAGATAGCGGGGGGGCATTCGGCACAGATACGCAGTATTTT.